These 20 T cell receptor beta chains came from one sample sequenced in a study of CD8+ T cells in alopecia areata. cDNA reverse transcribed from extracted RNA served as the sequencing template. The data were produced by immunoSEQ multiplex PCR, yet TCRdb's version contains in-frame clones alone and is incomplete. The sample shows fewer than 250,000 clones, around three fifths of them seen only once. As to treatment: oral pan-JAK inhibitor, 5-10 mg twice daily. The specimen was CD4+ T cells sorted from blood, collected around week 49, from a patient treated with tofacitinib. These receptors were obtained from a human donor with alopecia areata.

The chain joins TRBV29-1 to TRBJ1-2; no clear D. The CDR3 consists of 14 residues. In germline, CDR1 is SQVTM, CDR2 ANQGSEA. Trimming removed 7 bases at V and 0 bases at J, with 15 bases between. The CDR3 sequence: CSAASGEANYGYTF. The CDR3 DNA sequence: TGCAGCGCCGCATCAGGAGAAGCTAACTATGGCTACACCTTC.

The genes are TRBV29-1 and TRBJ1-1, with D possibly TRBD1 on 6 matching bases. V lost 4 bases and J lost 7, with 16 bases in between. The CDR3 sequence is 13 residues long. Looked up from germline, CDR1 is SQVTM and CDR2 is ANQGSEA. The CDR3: CSVGGQGEVEAFF. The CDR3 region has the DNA TGCAGCGTTGGGGGGCAGGGCGAAGTTGAAGCTTTCTTT.

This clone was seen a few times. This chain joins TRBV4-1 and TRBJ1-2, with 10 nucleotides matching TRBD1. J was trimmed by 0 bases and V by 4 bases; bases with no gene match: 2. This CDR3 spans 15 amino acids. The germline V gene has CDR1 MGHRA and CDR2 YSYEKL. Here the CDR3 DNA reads TGCGCCAGCAGCCCGACAGGGGGCACTAACTATGGCTACACCTTC. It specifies CASSPTGGTNYGYTF.

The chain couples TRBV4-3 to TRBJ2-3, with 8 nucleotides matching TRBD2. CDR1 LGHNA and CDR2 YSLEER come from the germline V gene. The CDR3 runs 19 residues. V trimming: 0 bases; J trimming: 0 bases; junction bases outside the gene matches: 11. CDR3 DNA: TGCGCCAGCAGCCAAGATACGAATAGCGGGGTCACTAGCACAGATACGCAGTATTTT. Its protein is CASSQDTNSGVTSTDTQYF.

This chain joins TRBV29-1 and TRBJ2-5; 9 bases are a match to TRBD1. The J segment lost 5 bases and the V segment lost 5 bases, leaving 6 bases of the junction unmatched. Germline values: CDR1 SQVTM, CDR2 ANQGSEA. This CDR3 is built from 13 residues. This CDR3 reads CSVPTTGGETQYF. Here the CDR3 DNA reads TGCAGCGTTCCGACGACAGGGGGGGAGACCCAGTACTTC.

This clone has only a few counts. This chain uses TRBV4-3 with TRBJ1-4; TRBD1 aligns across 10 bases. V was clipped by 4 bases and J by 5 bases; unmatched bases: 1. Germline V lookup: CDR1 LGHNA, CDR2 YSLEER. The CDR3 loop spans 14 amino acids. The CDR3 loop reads CASSPGQGNEKLFF. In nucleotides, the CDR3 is TGCGCCAGCAGCCCGGGACAGGGGAATGAAAAACTGTTTTTT.

CDR3 sequence (DNA): TGTGCCAGCAGCTTAGTGGTGTCGGGGGGCACTGAAGCTTTCTTT. This translates into CASSLVVSGGTEAFF. The V call is TRBV7-2, the J call TRBJ1-1; perhaps TRBD1 as D (5 bases). Germline values: CDR1 SGHTA, CDR2 FQGNSA. V dropped 1 base and J dropped 4 bases, with 13 bases sitting between them. This CDR3 has 15 amino acids.

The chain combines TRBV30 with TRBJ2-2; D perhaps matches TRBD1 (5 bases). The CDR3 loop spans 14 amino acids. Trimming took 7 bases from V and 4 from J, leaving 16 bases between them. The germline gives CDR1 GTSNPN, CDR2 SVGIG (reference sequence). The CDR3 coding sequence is TGTGCCTCGACAGTGCCTAAGCGCACCGGGGAGCTGTTTTTT. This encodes CASTVPKRTGELFF.

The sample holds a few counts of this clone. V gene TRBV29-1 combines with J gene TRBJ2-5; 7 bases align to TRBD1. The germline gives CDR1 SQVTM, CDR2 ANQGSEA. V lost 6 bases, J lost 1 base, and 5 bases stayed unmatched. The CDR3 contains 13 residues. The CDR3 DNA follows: TGCAGCGTCTCAAGACAGGGCCAAGAGACCCAGTACTTC. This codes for CSVSRQGQETQYF.

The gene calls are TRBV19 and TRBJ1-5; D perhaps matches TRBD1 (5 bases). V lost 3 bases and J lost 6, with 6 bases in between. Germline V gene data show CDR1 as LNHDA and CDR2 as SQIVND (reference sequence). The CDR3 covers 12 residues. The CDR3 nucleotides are TGTGCCAGTAGTATGACAGTTCAGCCCCAGCATTTT. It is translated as CASSMTVQPQHF.

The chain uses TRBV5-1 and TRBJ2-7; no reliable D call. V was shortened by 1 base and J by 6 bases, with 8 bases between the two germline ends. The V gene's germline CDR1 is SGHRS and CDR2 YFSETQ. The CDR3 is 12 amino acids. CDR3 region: CASSLMGGEQYF. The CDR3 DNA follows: TGCGCCAGCAGCTTGATGGGCGGCGAGCAGTACTTC.

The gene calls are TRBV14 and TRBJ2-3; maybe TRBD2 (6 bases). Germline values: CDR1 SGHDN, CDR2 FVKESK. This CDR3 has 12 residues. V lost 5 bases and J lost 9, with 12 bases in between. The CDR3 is CASSTAGYTQYF. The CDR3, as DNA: TGTGCCAGCAGCACCGCGGGGTACACGCAGTATTTT. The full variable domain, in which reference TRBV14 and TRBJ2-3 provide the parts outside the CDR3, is EAGVTQFPSHSVIEKGQTVTLRCDPISGHDNLYWYRRVMGKEIKFLLHFVKESKQDESGMPNNRFLAERTGGTYSTLKVQPAELEDSGVYFCASSTAGYTQYFGPGTRLTVL.

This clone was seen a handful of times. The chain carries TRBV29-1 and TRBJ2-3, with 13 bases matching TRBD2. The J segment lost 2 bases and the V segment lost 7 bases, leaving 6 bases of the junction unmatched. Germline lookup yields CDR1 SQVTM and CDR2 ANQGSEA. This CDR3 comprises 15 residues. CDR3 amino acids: CSAGLAGVNTDTQYF. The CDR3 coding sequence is TGCAGCGCCGGACTAGCGGGAGTGAACACAGATACGCAGTATTTT.

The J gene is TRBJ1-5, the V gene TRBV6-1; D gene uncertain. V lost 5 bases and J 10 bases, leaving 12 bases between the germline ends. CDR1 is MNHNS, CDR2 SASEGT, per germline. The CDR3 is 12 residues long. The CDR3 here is CASSSQTKPQHF. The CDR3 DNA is TGTGCCAGCAGTTCGCAAACGAAACCCCAGCATTTT.

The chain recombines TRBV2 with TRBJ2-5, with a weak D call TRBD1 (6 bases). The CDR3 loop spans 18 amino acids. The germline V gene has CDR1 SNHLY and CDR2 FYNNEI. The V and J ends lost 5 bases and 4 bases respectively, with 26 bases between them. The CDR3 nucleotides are TGTGCCAGCAGTCGACAGGAGGCTTTGCTGGGTAGAGGAGAGACCCAGTACTTC. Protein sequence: CASSRQEALLGRGETQYF. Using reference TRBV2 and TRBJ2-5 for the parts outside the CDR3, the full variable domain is EPEVTQTPSHQVTQMGQEVILRCVPISNHLYFYWYRQILGQKVEFLVSFYNNEISEKSEIFDDQFSVERPDGSNFTLKIRSTKLEDSAMYFCASSRQEALLGRGETQYFGPGTRLLVL.

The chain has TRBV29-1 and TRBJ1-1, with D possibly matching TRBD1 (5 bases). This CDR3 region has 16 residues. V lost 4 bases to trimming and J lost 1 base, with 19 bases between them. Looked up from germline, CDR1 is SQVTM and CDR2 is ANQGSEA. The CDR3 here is CSVAGLAWQGNTEAFF. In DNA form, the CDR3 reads TGCAGCGTTGCTGGTTTAGCCTGGCAGGGGAACACTGAAGCTTTCTTT. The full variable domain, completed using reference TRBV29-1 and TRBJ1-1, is SAVISQKPSRDICQRGTSLTIQCQVDSQVTMMFWYRQQPGQSLTLIATANQGSEATYESGFVIDKFPISRPNLTFSTLTVSNMSPEDSSIYLCSVAGLAWQGNTEAFFGQGTRLTVV.

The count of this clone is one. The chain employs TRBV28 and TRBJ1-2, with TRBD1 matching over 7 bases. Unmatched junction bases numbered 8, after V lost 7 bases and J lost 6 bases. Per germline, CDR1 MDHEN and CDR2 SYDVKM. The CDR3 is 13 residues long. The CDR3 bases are TGTGCCAGCAAGCCAGGGGGTCGGGATGGCTACACCTTC. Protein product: CASKPGGRDGYTF.

Here the CDR3 DNA reads TGTGCCAGCAGTGAATTACAGGGCGTTAATGAAAAACTGTTTTTT. It encodes CASSELQGVNEKLFF. The chain carries TRBV25-1 and TRBJ1-4; D perhaps matches TRBD1 (6 bases). Per the germline V gene, CDR1 is MGHDK and CDR2 is SYGVNS. V was shortened by 1 base and J by 4 bases, with 10 bases between the two germline ends. This CDR3 is 15 amino acids long.

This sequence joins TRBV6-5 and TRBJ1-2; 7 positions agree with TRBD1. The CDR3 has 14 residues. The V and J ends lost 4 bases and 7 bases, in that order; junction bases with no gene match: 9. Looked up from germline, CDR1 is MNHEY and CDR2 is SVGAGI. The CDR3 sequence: CASSSRDRIGGYTF. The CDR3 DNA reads TGTGCCAGCAGTTCTAGGGACAGAATTGGTGGCTACACCTTC.

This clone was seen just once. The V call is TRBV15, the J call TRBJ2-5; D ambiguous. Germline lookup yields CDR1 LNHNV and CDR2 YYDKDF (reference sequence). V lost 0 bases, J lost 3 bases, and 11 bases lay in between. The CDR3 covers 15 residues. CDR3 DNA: TGTGCCACCAGCAGAGATTCGACTGCTAAAGAGACCCAGTACTTC. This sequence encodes CATSRDSTAKETQYF.